Shown below are 32 T cell receptor beta chains from a single sample sequenced in a study of cytomegalovirus exposure and HLA in healthy donors. It was with 60 Vbeta and 13 Jbeta primers that the PCR ran. Sequencing used immunoSEQ multiplex PCR; TCRdb keeps in-frame clones, though not all of them. Counted here are 170,000 or so clones, about 80% occurring once; the ten biggest clones make up roughly 0.7%. The sample consisted of PBMCs. All receptors come from a boy younger than 18 in good health and CMV-seronegative.

J is TRBJ1-1 and V is TRBV10-2, with D maybe TRBD1 (6 bases). Trimming removed 7 bases from V and 3 bases from J, with 9 bases in between. Germline lookup yields CDR1 WSHSY and CDR2 SAAADI. The CDR3 has 12 amino acids. CDR3 in DNA: TGCGCCAGCAAATCAGGGGACACTGAAGCTTTCTTT. Amino acids: CASKSGDTEAFF.

The chain employs TRBV19 and TRBJ2-7; 9 positions match TRBD1. The germline CDR1 and CDR2 sequences are LNHDA and SQIVND (reference sequence). This CDR3 is 13 amino acids long. Losses at the gene ends were 9 bases for V and 2 bases for J; bases not matched to a gene: 5. DNA of the CDR3: TGTGCCAGCGGGGACAGGGATACCTACGAGCAGTACTTC. Its translation is CASGDRDTYEQYF.

The chain employs TRBV30 and TRBJ1-1; 7 bases match TRBD1. The CDR3 has 13 residues. The V and J ends lost 3 bases and 1 base, in that order; junction bases with no gene match: 2. Germline-derived CDR1 and CDR2 are GTSNPN and SVGIG (reference sequence). CDR3 protein: CAWRQGENTEAFF. In DNA form, the CDR3 reads TGTGCCTGGAGGCAGGGGGAGAACACTGAAGCTTTCTTT.

The chain uses TRBV7-2 and TRBJ1-1, with 7 nucleotides matching TRBD1. From germline, CDR1 is SGHTA and CDR2 FQGNSA. The junction had 9 bases not matched to a gene; V was cut back by 5 bases and J by 3 bases. The length of the CDR3 is 15 residues. CDR3 in amino acids: CASSSRTGGDTEAFF. The DNA of the CDR3 is TGTGCCAGCAGCAGTAGGACAGGAGGCGACACTGAAGCTTTCTTT.

J is TRBJ2-7 and V is TRBV21-1; the D call in the table, TRBD1, was not verified against the DNA. TRBV21-1 is labeled a pseudogene. The CDR3 consists of 16 residues. The CDR3 nucleotides read TGTGCCAGCAGCAAAGTGGGGGACAGGGAGCCCTACGAGCAGTACTTC. This gives the protein CASSKVGDREPYEQYF.

This rearrangement joins TRBV5-1 to TRBJ1-4, with TRBD1 matching over 9 bases. Germline V gene lookup returns CDR1 SGHRS and CDR2 YFSETQ. The CDR3 runs to 14 residues. After removal of 4 bases from V and 7 bases from J, the junction contained 5 bases not matched to a gene. The CDR3 is CASSPGQGGEKLFF. In nucleotides, the CDR3 is TGCGCCAGCAGCCCGGGACAGGGAGGTGAAAAACTGTTTTTT.

The chain uses TRBV6-5 and TRBJ2-2; 9 positions match TRBD1. Germline V gene data show CDR1 as MNHEY and CDR2 as SVGAGI. The CDR3 runs to 14 residues. With 4 bases clipped from V and 6 bases from J, the junction kept 3 bases outside the gene matches. The CDR3 loop is CASSFDRGAGELFF. CDR3 DNA sequence: TGTGCCAGCAGTTTTGACAGGGGGGCCGGGGAGCTGTTTTTT.

This chain uses TRBV27 with TRBJ1-2; TRBD1 is a possible D gene (6 bases). This CDR3 contains 16 residues. Per germline, CDR1 MNHEY and CDR2 SMNVEV (reference sequence). Trimming stripped 8 bases from V and 0 bases from J, with 19 bases between. CDR3 protein: CASDVIADRANYGYTF. The CDR3 DNA reads TGTGCCAGCGATGTCATCGCGGACAGAGCTAACTATGGCTACACCTTC.

V usage is TRBV13 and J usage is TRBJ2-7; 8 bases agree with TRBD1. Germline V gene lookup returns CDR1 PRHDT and CDR2 FYEKMQ (reference sequence). The length of the CDR3 is 15 residues. V was clipped by 5 bases and J by 0 bases; unmatched bases: 6. CDR3 region: CASSAPGGLSYEQYF. In DNA form, the CDR3 reads TGTGCCAGCAGCGCGCCAGGGGGCCTCTCCTACGAGCAGTACTTC.

The chain joins TRBV11-3 to TRBJ2-1; TRBD2 matches at 8 bases. The germline V gene encodes CDR1 SGHNT and CDR2 YENEEA. Unmatched junction bases numbered 8, after V lost 5 bases and J lost 5 bases. This CDR3 has 15 amino acids. CDR3 DNA sequence: TGTGCCAGCAGCCCCAGGACTAGCAGCCACAATGAGCAGTTCTTC. Translating gives CASSPRTSSHNEQFF.

This sequence joins TRBV6-5 and TRBJ1-1, with a possible D match to TRBD1 (5 bases). Germline CDR1 is MNHEY and CDR2 is SVGAGI. V lost 4 bases and J 5 bases, leaving 11 bases between the germline ends. The CDR3 is 13 residues long. CDR3 residues: CASSFRDLTEAFF. CDR3 in DNA: TGTGCCAGCAGTTTCCGGGACTTGACTGAAGCTTTCTTT.

The CDR3 loop is CASSIGERVSWAKLFF. CDR3 nucleotide sequence: TGTGCCAGTAGTATAGGAGAGAGGGTCTCCTGGGCAAAACTGTTTTTT. The V gene is TRBV19, the J gene TRBJ1-4; D unresolved. V lost 1 base and J lost 10, with 19 bases in between. The CDR3 covers 16 residues. CDR1 is LNHDA and CDR2 is SQIVND in the germline V gene (reference sequence).

The chain combines TRBV19 with TRBJ1-6; D is unclear. This CDR3 is 13 amino acids long. Trimming shortened V by 6 bases and J by 6 bases, and 9 bases separated the two germline ends. Germline CDR1 reads LNHDA; CDR2 reads SQIVND (reference sequence). The DNA of the CDR3 is TGTGCCAGTAGCATGTCCGGTAATTCACCCCTCCACTTT. Translating gives CASSMSGNSPLHF. Combining the CDR3 with reference TRBV19 and TRBJ1-6 gives the whole variable domain DGGITQSPKYLFRKEGQNVTLSCEQNLNHDAMYWYRQDPGQGLRLIYYSQIVNDFQKGDIAEGYSVSREKKESFPLTVTSAQKNPTAFYLCASSMSGNSPLHFGNGTRLTVT.

The chain couples TRBV6-6 to TRBJ1-5; a possible D gene is TRBD1 (5 bases). Trimming shortened V by 2 bases and J by 2 bases, and 13 bases separated the two germline ends. Germline CDR1 is MNHNY and CDR2 is SVGAGI (reference sequence). This CDR3 has 16 residues. The CDR3 here is CASSYGPGFGNQPQHF. The CDR3 DNA reads TGTGCCAGCAGTTACGGTCCAGGGTTTGGCAATCAGCCCCAGCATTTT.

About this clone itself: The junction departs from the called germline gene at one end, perhaps through a read error. The chain employs TRBV7-9 and TRBJ1-1; the D gene is possibly TRBD1 (5 bases). CDR1 and CDR2 from the germline V gene are SEHNR and FQNEAQ (reference sequence). This CDR3 contains 18 residues. CDR3 DNA: TGTTCCAGCAGCTTAGGGGCCCCCCCTGATCCCCTGAACACTGAAGCTTTCTTT. Amino acid sequence: CSSSLGAPPDPLNTEAFF.

As regards this clone: As the CDR3 is not closed by the conserved phenylalanine or tryptophan, this likely results from a read error. CDR3 residues: CASSARQGVGQPQHL. For the CDR3, the DNA is TGTGCCAGCAGTGCACGGCAGGGTGTCGGTCAGCCCCAGCATCTT. The chain couples TRBV6-1 to TRBJ1-5; D may be TRBD1 (5 bases). The CDR3 sequence is 15 residues long. Per germline, CDR1 MNHNS and CDR2 SASEGT. V lost 4 bases and J 6 bases, leaving 16 bases between the germline ends.

The rearrangement joins TRBV2 to TRBJ1-2; D might be TRBD1 (5 bases). The V gene's germline CDR1 is SNHLY and CDR2 FYNNEI. The CDR3 is 14 amino acids. The ends were cut back, 2 bases at V and 3 bases at J, with 10 bases in the middle. The CDR3 region has the DNA TGTGCCAGCAGTGAAAGAGGGGACTACTATGGCTACACCTTC. Encoded protein: CASSERGDYYGYTF.

The CDR3 sequence: CASSYSSGRPSEQYF. CDR3 sequence (DNA): TGTGCCAGCAGTTATTCGAGCGGGAGGCCCTCTGAGCAGTACTTC. The V and J genes are TRBV6-6 and TRBJ2-5; 9 bases are a match to TRBD2. CDR1 is MNHNY, CDR2 SVGAGI, per germline (reference sequence). Trimming removed 3 bases from V and 11 bases from J; junction bases left unmatched: 13. The CDR3 has 15 residues.

V is TRBV11-3 and J is TRBJ2-7, with a tentative D call TRBD1 (5 bases). There are 15 residues in the CDR3. Germline lookup yields CDR1 SGHNT and CDR2 YENEEA. V lost 4 bases, J lost 5 bases, and 18 bases lay in between. The CDR3: CASSSTDSWGHEQYF. CDR3 DNA: TGTGCCAGCAGCTCGACAGATTCTTGGGGTCACGAGCAGTACTTC.

The chain uses TRBV9 and TRBJ2-2, with D possibly being TRBD2 (5 bases). V was shortened by 4 bases and J by 7 bases, with 11 bases between the two germline ends. CDR1 SGDLS and CDR2 YYNGEE come from the germline V gene. CDR3 length: 13 residues. CDR3 in DNA: TGTGCCAGCAGCCCGACGGGATACGGGGAGCTGTTTTTT. It encodes CASSPTGYGELFF.

The chain employs TRBV9 and TRBJ2-2; tentative D call: TRBD2 (6 bases). The V end lost 0 bases, the J end lost 1 base, and 10 bases lay between the germline ends. Germline loops: CDR1 SGDLS, CDR2 YYNGEE. The CDR3 is 16 amino acids. CDR3 sequence: CASSVVSGENTGELFF. As DNA, the CDR3 is TGTGCCAGCAGCGTAGTATCGGGGGAGAACACCGGGGAGCTGTTTTTT.

V usage is TRBV5-1 and J usage is TRBJ2-7, with 14 nucleotides matching TRBD2. The V segment lost 1 base and the J segment 2 bases; nucleotides outside the gene matches: 2. The CDR3 has 16 residues. Germline CDR1 and CDR2: SGHRS and YFSETQ. The DNA for the CDR3 is TGCGCCAGCAGCTTGTGGACTAGCGGGGGGACCTACGAGCAGTACTTC. This translates into CASSLWTSGGTYEQYF.

The V gene is TRBV7-2, the J gene TRBJ2-7; 9 nucleotides line up with TRBD2. The CDR3 runs 14 residues. CDR1 and CDR2 (germline): SGHTA, FQGNSA. V shed 1 base and J 9 bases; nucleotides not matched to a gene: 7. The CDR3 DNA is TGTGCCAGCAGCTTAGAGCGGGAGGTTAGCGGGCAGTACTTC. This translates into CASSLEREVSGQYF.

This chain links TRBV29-1 with TRBJ1-1; the D is unclear. The CDR3 sequence is 13 residues long. Trimming cost V 8 bases and J 1 base, with 14 bases left between them. CDR1 and CDR2 from the germline V gene are SQVTM and ANQGSEA. CDR3: CSPTVIGNTEAFF. The CDR3 DNA reads TGCAGCCCAACGGTCATTGGGAACACTGAAGCTTTCTTT.

V gene TRBV29-1 combines with J gene TRBJ2-7; 9 nucleotides line up with TRBD1. V lost 4 bases to trimming and J lost 3 bases; unmatched junction nucleotides: 16. CDR1 is SQVTM and CDR2 is ANQGSEA in the germline V gene. This CDR3 has 17 amino acids. CDR3 DNA sequence: TGCAGCGTTGTTTGGAGGGACAGGGAAGGGTCTGGCTACGAGCAGTACTTC. Its protein product is CSVVWRDREGSGYEQYF.

This chain connects TRBV9 to TRBJ1-2, with 8 bases matching TRBD1. This CDR3 has 18 amino acids. CDR1 is SGDLS and CDR2 is YYNGEE in the germline V gene. Losses at the gene ends were 3 bases for V and 7 bases for J; bases not matched to a gene: 20. The CDR3 here is CASSARAGTGGLVGGYTF. The CDR3 DNA sequence: TGTGCCAGCAGCGCCCGGGCCGGGACAGGAGGCCTTGTAGGTGGCTACACCTTC.

In the case of this clone: At the DNA level, this CDR3 is encoded by other sequences in the same sample as well. V usage is TRBV7-9 and J usage is TRBJ2-7; D might be TRBD1 (6 bases). The CDR3 spans 14 residues. Germline CDR1 and CDR2: SEHNR and FQNEAQ (reference sequence). V gave up 7 bases and J gave up 1 base, with 14 bases separating them. In nucleotides, the CDR3 is TGTGCCAGCAAGGAGAGCCAGGGGTCCTACGAGCAGTACTTC. It codes for CASKESQGSYEQYF.

This chain joins TRBV19 and TRBJ2-7; 7 bases fit TRBD2. The V gene end was trimmed by 4 bases and the J gene end by 0 bases; junction bases not matched to a gene: 12. This CDR3 is 17 amino acids long. Looked up from germline, CDR1 is LNHDA and CDR2 is SQIVND (reference sequence). The DNA for the CDR3 is TGTGCCAGTAGTAAAAGGCTAGCGGATCAAATCTCCTACGAGCAGTACTTC. Amino acids: CASSKRLADQISYEQYF.

This chain joins TRBV30 and TRBJ1-3; 9 bases match TRBD1. Germline V CDR1 and CDR2: GTSNPN, SVGIG (reference sequence). The CDR3 contains 16 residues. V shed 1 base and J 0 bases; nucleotides not matched to a gene: 4. The CDR3 reads CAWSALDRGSGNTIYF. The CDR3, as DNA: TGTGCCTGGAGTGCCCTGGACAGGGGCTCTGGAAACACCATATATTTT.

This chain links TRBV11-3 with TRBJ1-1; D is perhaps TRBD1 (5 bases). The CDR3 covers 16 residues. V dropped 5 bases and J dropped 5 bases, with 21 bases sitting between them. Germline V gene sequence: CDR1 SGHNT, CDR2 YENEEA. This CDR3 reads CASSTDHPRVKTEAFF. As DNA, the CDR3 is TGTGCCAGCAGCACCGACCACCCCAGGGTTAAGACTGAAGCTTTCTTT.

The rearrangement links TRBV5-8 to TRBJ1-1; D gene unclear. V lost 6 bases and J lost 0, with 15 bases in between. Germline CDR1 reads SGHTS; CDR2 reads YDEGEE. This CDR3 is built from 15 residues. CDR3 region: CASTPGHRLNTEAFF. The CDR3 region has the DNA TGTGCCAGCACCCCTGGCCACAGACTGAACACTGAAGCTTTCTTT.

This clone was counted a single time. The chain has TRBV5-1 and TRBJ2-6; the D is unclear. The length of the CDR3 is 14 residues. Per the germline V gene, CDR1 is SGHRS and CDR2 is YFSETQ. V gave up 1 base and J gave up 0 bases, with 2 bases separating them. CDR3 region: CASSLYSGANVLTF. The CDR3 DNA is TGCGCCAGCAGCTTGTACTCTGGGGCCAACGTCCTGACTTTC.